The source of this T cell receptor (beta chain) is a study of blood T cells in healthy people across ages. The CDR3 runs to 14 residues. Per the germline V gene, CDR1 is SGHRS and CDR2 is YFSETQ. This clonotype has only one observation. Mismatch with germline at one junction end may stem from a read error. A second about 7 to 11 cycle PCR used barcoded and J-beta primers. One entry per CDR3 protein, called by TCRdb with MiXCR from the 5' RACE reads. The sample lists 1.5 million to 2 million distinct CDR3 sequences, 28% occurring once. The chain links TRBV5-1 to TRBJ1-4; D possibly corresponds to TRBD1 (6 bases). The sequencing input was blood. This sequence originates from a woman in her 30s in good health. The CDR3 reads CASRELGGGEKRFF. The DNA for the CDR3 is TGCGCCAGCAGAGAACTAGGGGGAGGCGAAAAACGGTTTTTT.